A selection of T cell receptor beta chains follows, all from one sample in a study of T cell repertoires in aging, cancer and after chemotherapy. TCRdb recomputed calls from the multiplex PCR reads with MiXCR, one row per CDR3 protein. The data show a few thousand distinct CDR3 sequences, 40% to 55% seen once. Specimen: blood. These receptors were collected from a human donor with a solid tumor. The CDR3 runs from the conserved cysteine through the conserved F or W. The order of the fields is V gene, CDR3 length, J gene, D gene, clone size, CDR3 protein, CDR3 DNA. The D gene is left open where the match is weak. Some rows have no size entry. The others give once, few or many, or a class for an expanded clone.

TRBV5-4	12	TRBJ1-1	-	-	CASSFRGTEAFF	TGTGCCAGCAGCTTTCGAGGCACTGAAGCTTTCTTT
TRBV6-5	15	TRBJ2-3	TRBD2	-	CASSLGTRPTDTQYF	TGTGCCAGCAGTCTCGGGACTAGGCCAACAGATACGCAGTATTTT
TRBV20-1	15	TRBJ2-1	-	-	CSARDPASSYNEQFF	TGCAGTGCTAGAGATCCGGCTAGCTCCTACAATGAGCAGTTCTTC
TRBV19	13	TRBJ1-1	-	-	CTSSIGEYTEAFF	TGTACCAGTAGCATAGGGGAGTACACTGAAGCTTTCTTT
TRBV12-3/TRBV12-4	13	TRBJ1-6	-	few	CASKGWRNSPLHF	TGTGCCAGCAAGGGTTGGCGAAATTCACCCCTCCACTTT
TRBV9	15	TRBJ2-1	-	-	CASSVERWAYNEQFF	TGTGCCAGCAGCGTAGAGAGGTGGGCCTACAATGAGCAGTTCTTC
TRBV5-6	13	TRBJ1-2	-	-	CASSLTVLDGYTF	TGTGCCAGCAGCTTGACAGTTTTGGATGGCTACACCTTC
TRBV20-1	13	TRBJ2-1	TRBD2	-	CSAPSGGAGEQFF	TGCAGTGCTCCCAGCGGGGGGGCGGGTGAGCAGTTCTTC
TRBV5-4	13	TRBJ1-1	-	-	CASSLSENTEAFF	TGTGCCAGCAGCTTGTCCGAGAACACTGAAGCTTTCTTT
TRBV6-5	15	TRBJ2-3	TRBD2	-	CASSPGAGNTDTQYF	TGTGCCAGCTCACCAGGAGCGGGAAACACAGATACGCAGTATTTT
TRBV6-5	11	TRBJ2-7	-	-	CASGNNVEQYF	TGTGCCAGTGGGAACAACGTCGAGCAGTACTTC
TRBV18	12	TRBJ2-7	-	-	CASSTETYEQYF	TGTGCCAGCTCAACAGAGACCTACGAGCAGTACTTC
TRBV30	13	TRBJ1-1	-	-	CAWSVNADTGAFF	TGTGCCTGGAGTGTGAATGCGGACACTGGAGCTTTCTTT
TRBV20-1	11	TRBJ1-1	-	-	CSAPRDTEAFF	TGCAGTGCCCCCCGGGACACTGAAGCTTTCTTT
TRBV19	15	TRBJ1-5	-	-	CASSIDHSPNQPQHF	TGTGCCAGTAGTATAGATCACAGCCCCAATCAGCCCCAGCATTTT
TRBV15	15	TRBJ1-1	-	-	CATSRGVAVNTEAFF	TGTGCCACCAGCAGAGGGGTGGCAGTGAACACTGAAGCTTTCTTT
TRBV12-3/TRBV12-4	14	TRBJ1-1	-	-	CASSLGLMNTEAFF	TGTGCCAGCAGTTTAGGTTTGATGAACACTGAAGCTTTCTTT
TRBV29-1	15	TRBJ2-7	TRBD1	-	CSVEGGTGSFYEQYF	TGCAGCGTTGAAGGGGGGACAGGGTCATTCTACGAGCAGTACTTC
TRBV19	15	TRBJ1-2	TRBD1	large	CASSLAGTGGYGYTF	TGTGCCAGTAGTCTCGCCGGGACAGGGGGCTATGGCTACACCTTC
TRBV20-1	13	TRBJ1-1	-	few	CSARTRGNTEAFF	TGCAGTGCTAGAACCAGGGGGAACACTGAAGCTTTCTTT
TRBV19	15	TRBJ1-1	-	-	CASSIDPVGSTEAFF	TGTGCCAGTAGTATAGACCCGGTGGGTTCTACTGAAGCTTTCTTT
TRBV19	21	TRBJ1-2	TRBD1	-	CASSFRRENQRPLGQHGGYTF	TGTGCCAGTAGTTTCCGGCGGGAAAACCAACGACCCTTGGGACAGCATGGGGGCTACACCTTC
TRBV30	17	TRBJ1-5	TRBD1	-	CAWSVRGDSYFNQPQHF	TGTGCCTGGAGTGTAAGGGGGGACAGTTACTTCAATCAGCCCCAGCATTTT
TRBV19	13	TRBJ1-5	-	-	CASSHGLNQPQHF	TGTGCCAGTAGTCACGGATTAAATCAGCCCCAGCATTTT
TRBV18	14	TRBJ1-5	-	few	CASSPGASNQPQHF	TGTGCCAGCTCACCAGGAGCTAGCAATCAGCCCCAGCATTTT
TRBV7-2	16	TRBJ2-2	-	-	CASSLPPDTLNGELFF	TGTGCCAGCAGCCTACCCCCGGACACCTTGAACGGGGAGCTGTTTTTT
TRBV20-1	15	TRBJ1-6	TRBD1	-	CSARDGQGAYSPLHF	TGCAGTGCTAGAGATGGGCAGGGGGCGTACTCACCCCTCCACTTT
TRBV7-6	13	TRBJ2-5	-	-	CASSSPGRGTQYF	TGTGCCAGCAGCTCCCCAGGCCGCGGGACCCAGTACTTC
TRBV6-5	16	TRBJ2-7	TRBD2	once	CASRSLGLAGSYEQYF	TGTGCCAGCAGATCACTCGGACTAGCGGGGTCCTACGAGCAGTACTTC
TRBV7-2	13	TRBJ1-1	TRBD1	-	CASSRDRGTEAFF	TGTGCCAGCAGCCGGGACAGGGGCACTGAAGCTTTCTTT
TRBV19	12	TRBJ2-7	-	large	CASSIPGYEQYF	TGTGCCAGTAGTATCCCCGGCTACGAGCAGTACTTC
TRBV29-1	11	TRBJ2-7	-	-	CSVSAGYEQYF	TGCAGCGTTAGCGCAGGCTACGAGCAGTACTTC
TRBV6-5	11	TRBJ2-7	TRBD2	-	CASSATSLQYF	TGTGCCAGCAGCGCGACTAGCCTGCAGTACTTC
TRBV10-3	16	TRBJ2-3	-	-	CAISATKQGGTDTQYF	TGTGCCATCAGTGCCACGAAGCAGGGGGGGACAGATACGCAGTATTTT
TRBV27	16	TRBJ2-1	TRBD2	-	CASSLSSGLLYNEQFF	TGTGCCAGCAGTTTAAGTTCGGGACTACTCTACAATGAGCAGTTCTTC
TRBV6-5	13	TRBJ1-2	-	few	CASSFTGNYGYTF	TGTGCCAGCAGTTTTACAGGGAACTATGGCTACACCTTC
TRBV6-5	14	TRBJ1-2	TRBD1	-	CASSSNRGPHGYTF	TGTGCCAGCAGTTCCAACAGGGGGCCTCATGGCTACACCTTC
TRBV6-6	13	TRBJ1-2	-	few	CASTQEGSGGYTF	TGTGCCAGCACCCAGGAGGGTTCCGGTGGCTACACCTTC
TRBV5-1	15	TRBJ1-6	-	-	CASSRTDSYNSPLHF	TGCGCCAGCAGCAGGACAGACTCCTATAATTCACCCCTCCACTTT
TRBV6-5	13	TRBJ1-6	-	-	CASSGRQNSPLHF	TGTGCCAGCAGTGGCCGACAGAATTCACCCCTCCACTTT
TRBV7-6	15	TRBJ2-2	-	-	CASSSRQGNTGELFF	TGTGCCAGCAGTTCACGTCAGGGGAACACCGGGGAGCTGTTTTTT
TRBV6-5	12	TRBJ1-5	-	-	CASIPRGKPQHF	TGTGCCAGCATCCCTAGGGGGAAGCCCCAGCATTTT
TRBV30	14	TRBJ2-5	TRBD2	-	CAWTLGGTVETQYF	TGTGCCTGGACCCTGGGAGGGACGGTAGAGACCCAGTACTTC
TRBV5-6	14	TRBJ2-1	-	-	CASSLHSSYNEQFF	TGTGCCAGCAGCTTGCACTCCTCCTACAATGAGCAGTTCTTC
TRBV20-1	11	TRBJ1-1	-	-	CSASGETEAFF	TGCAGTGCTAGCGGGGAAACTGAAGCTTTCTTT
TRBV12-3/TRBV12-4	14	TRBJ1-1	-	-	CASRQGLEDTEAFF	TGTGCCAGCAGACAGGGCCTTGAGGACACTGAAGCTTTCTTT
TRBV7-9	16	TRBJ2-3	TRBD2	few	CASSLVIAGGSDTQYF	TGTGCCAGCAGCTTAGTAATAGCGGGGGGTTCAGATACGCAGTATTTT
TRBV7-9	15	TRBJ2-7	TRBD1	once	CASSLLQGRTHEQYF	TGTGCCAGCAGCCTATTACAGGGGCGGACTCACGAGCAGTACTTC
TRBV6-5	15	TRBJ2-3	TRBD2	few	CASRNSGASTDTQYF	TGTGCCAGCAGGAATAGCGGGGCCAGCACAGATACGCAGTATTTT
TRBV7-9	14	TRBJ1-1	TRBD1	-	CASSLPGGDTEAFF	TGTGCCAGCAGCTTACCAGGGGGGGACACTGAAGCTTTCTTT
TRBV7-6	13	TRBJ2-3	-	-	CASSLLRTDTQYF	TGTGCCAGCAGCTTACTACGCACAGATACGCAGTATTTT
TRBV11-2	13	TRBJ1-4	-	few	CASSSRSLEKLFF	TGTGCCAGCAGCTCCCGGTCGCTCGAAAAACTGTTTTTT
TRBV29-1	12	TRBJ1-1	TRBD1	-	CSVGQGGTEAFF	TGCAGCGTTGGACAGGGGGGCACTGAAGCTTTCTTT
TRBV24-1	13	TRBJ2-1	-	-	CATSGSDWNEQFF	TGTGCCACCAGTGGTTCAGACTGGAATGAGCAGTTCTTC
TRBV19	14	TRBJ1-3	-	-	CASSTDVSGNTIYF	TGTGCCAGTAGTACGGACGTGTCTGGAAACACCATATATTTT